These 31 T cell receptor beta chains came from one sample sequenced in a study of cytotoxic CD8 clonotypes in ibrutinib-treated CLL. TCRdb keeps only in-frame clones here, not all; method: immunoSEQ multiplex PCR. In the table there are 250,000 to 350,000 clones, 60% to 80% of which are singletons. The material sequenced was PBMCs, taken at disease progression, from a patient treated with ibrutinib. The receptors were sampled from a human donor with chronic lymphocytic leukemia.

CDR3 residues: CASSLAWRVNYNEQFF. Here the CDR3 DNA reads TGTGCCAGCAGCTTAGCCTGGAGGGTAAACTACAATGAGCAGTTCTTC. The chain is built from TRBV11-2 and TRBJ2-1, with D possibly TRBD2 on 6 matching bases. This CDR3 spans 16 amino acids. The V end was cut by 1 base, the J end by 3 bases, with 13 bases between. Germline values: CDR1 SGHAT, CDR2 FQNNGV.

This clone was recorded a few times. The genes are TRBV7-3 and TRBJ1-2, with 7 bases that match TRBD1. With 5 bases clipped from V and 7 bases from J, the junction kept 10 bases outside the gene matches. CDR1 is SGHTA and CDR2 is FQGTGA in the germline V gene. The length of the CDR3 is 14 residues. CDR3 sequence: CASSTNDRAGGYTF. The CDR3 nucleotides are TGTGCCAGCAGCACAAACGACAGGGCGGGTGGCTACACCTTC. Looking up the rest from reference TRBV7-3 and TRBJ1-2 gives the full variable domain: GAGVSQTPSNKVTEKGKYVELRCDPISGHTALYWYRQSLGQGPEFLIYFQGTGAADDSGLPNDRFFAVRPEGSVSTLKIQRTERGDSAVYLCASSTNDRAGGYTFGSGTRLTVV.

The chain couples TRBV9 to TRBJ2-4, with D possibly being TRBD2 (6 bases). This CDR3 has 14 residues. Per germline, CDR1 SGDLS and CDR2 YYNGEE. V lost 0 bases to trimming and J lost 8 bases, with 12 bases between them. Here the CDR3 reads CASSVARETDIQYF. The CDR3 DNA is TGTGCCAGCAGCGTAGCGCGGGAAACAGACATTCAGTACTTC.

This clone is a singleton in its sample. The CDR3 bases are TGTGCCAGCAGCTTTACTAGCGGGAGGGCCCTGGGAGAGACCCAGTACTTC. Residues: CASSFTSGRALGETQYF. The chain recombines TRBV7-9 with TRBJ2-5; the match to TRBD2 covers 13 bases. The V and J ends lost 3 bases and 4 bases, in that order; junction bases with no gene match: 8. The CDR3 runs to 17 residues. From germline, CDR1 is SEHNR and CDR2 FQNEAQ (reference sequence).

The rearrangement links TRBV27 to TRBJ2-7; D remains ambiguous. The V gene lost 4 bases and the J gene lost 2 bases, with 18 bases spanning the gap. Germline V gene lookup returns CDR1 MNHEY and CDR2 SMNVEV (reference sequence). The CDR3 covers 16 residues. The chain's CDR3 is CASSSPQGAYPYEQYF. For the CDR3, the DNA is TGTGCCAGCAGTTCTCCTCAAGGAGCCTATCCCTACGAGCAGTACTTC.

The J gene is TRBJ2-2, the V gene TRBV18; D is perhaps TRBD1 (6 bases). V dropped 3 bases and J dropped 5 bases, with 13 bases sitting between them. Germline V gives CDR1 KGHSH, CDR2 LQKENI. This CDR3 is 15 amino acids long. Here the CDR3 reads CASSPGDRMTGELFF. In DNA, the CDR3 is TGTGCCAGCTCACCGGGAGACAGGATGACCGGGGAGCTGTTTTTT.

The V call is TRBV18, the J call TRBJ2-7, with TRBD1 identical over 8 bases. Per the germline V gene, CDR1 is KGHSH and CDR2 is LQKENI. V was clipped by 4 bases and J by 6 bases; unmatched bases: 11. CDR3 length: 15 residues. CDR3 protein: CASSRSRTGIFEQYF. Written as DNA, the CDR3 is TGTGCCAGCTCACGGAGCCGGACAGGGATCTTCGAGCAGTACTTC.

The chain combines TRBV10-1 with TRBJ2-1; 13 nucleotides line up with TRBD2. Germline values: CDR1 WNHNN, CDR2 SYGVQD (reference sequence). There are 16 residues in the CDR3. The V gene end was trimmed by 4 bases and the J gene end by 3 bases; junction bases not matched to a gene: 3. The CDR3 bases are TGCGCCAGCAGTGCAGGACTAGCGGGGGTCTACAATGAGCAGTTCTTC. This codes for CASSAGLAGVYNEQFF.

The CDR3 bases are TGTGCCAGCAGCGTAGCCTCGGACTTCCCGGGAGGCTACACCTTC. Amino acids: CASSVASDFPGGYTF. V gene TRBV9 combines with J gene TRBJ1-2, with no clear D. This CDR3 is built from 15 residues. Germline V lookup: CDR1 SGDLS, CDR2 YYNGEE. V was shortened by 0 bases and J by 8 bases, with 17 bases between the two germline ends.

The rearrangement links TRBV7-2 to TRBJ2-2; TRBD1 matches at 8 bases. Per germline, CDR1 SGHTA and CDR2 FQGNSA. Losses at the gene ends were 4 bases for V and 6 bases for J; bases not matched to a gene: 7. The CDR3 spans 15 residues. The CDR3 nucleotides read TGTGCCAGCAGCTCTTCATTACAGGGGGCCGGGGAGCTGTTTTTT. Translation: CASSSSLQGAGELFF. The full variable domain, in which reference TRBV7-2 and TRBJ2-2 provide the parts outside the CDR3, is GAGVSQSPSNKVTEKGKDVELRCDPISGHTALYWYRQSLGQGLEFLIYFQGNSAPDKSGLPSDRFSAERTGGSVSTLTIQRTQQEDSAVYLCASSSSLQGAGELFFGEGSRLTVL.

This chain joins TRBV13 and TRBJ2-1; a possible D gene is TRBD2 (7 bases). The germline gives CDR1 PRHDT, CDR2 FYEKMQ (reference sequence). This CDR3 region has 17 residues. Trimming took off 1 base at V and 4 bases at J, with 17 bases between the two ends. The CDR3 is CASSLVGAGEGYNEQFF. CDR3 coding DNA: TGTGCCAGCAGCTTAGTGGGGGCAGGGGAGGGTTACAATGAGCAGTTCTTC.

The DNA of the CDR3 is TGCGCCAGCAGCCAAGTACGTATGAATGAGCAGTTCTTC. It translates to CASSQVRMNEQFF. This chain connects TRBV4-1 to TRBJ2-1; D unresolved. Trimming took 1 base from V and 7 from J, leaving 8 bases between them. The CDR3 consists of 13 residues. Per the germline V gene, CDR1 is MGHRA and CDR2 is YSYEKL.

The chain links TRBV4-1 to TRBJ2-7; 7 positions match TRBD1. Trimming at V came to 4 bases and at J to 7 bases, leaving 10 bases not matched to a gene. The germline CDR1 and CDR2 sequences are MGHRA and YSYEKL. The CDR3 spans 14 residues. The CDR3 sequence: CASSRPGQIREQYF. CDR3 sequence (DNA): TGCGCCAGCAGCCGGCCGGGACAGATCCGGGAGCAGTACTTC.

The rearrangement uses TRBV6-5 and TRBJ2-7; maybe TRBD1 (6 bases). CDR1 and CDR2 from the germline V gene are MNHEY and SVGAGI. This CDR3 has 14 amino acids. V lost 5 bases and J 3 bases, leaving 14 bases between the germline ends. The CDR3 loop reads CASSLQGPYYEQYF. As DNA, the CDR3 is TGTGCCAGCAGTCTACAGGGTCCTTACTACGAGCAGTACTTC.

The CDR3: CATSRDRGKGAYEQYF. In DNA form, the CDR3 reads TGTGCCACCAGCAGAGATCGGGGCAAGGGGGCCTACGAGCAGTACTTC. J is TRBJ2-7 and V is TRBV15, with D possibly TRBD1 on 6 matching bases. The length of the CDR3 is 16 residues. Trimming pared 0 bases from V and 2 bases from J, leaving 14 bases between. Germline V gene lookup returns CDR1 LNHNV and CDR2 YYDKDF (reference sequence).

The gene calls are TRBV7-6 and TRBJ2-7; tentatively, D is TRBD2 (5 bases). Germline CDR1 and CDR2: SGHVS and FNYEAQ. This CDR3 is built from 16 residues. V gave up 3 bases and J gave up 0 bases, with 15 bases separating them. CDR3 in amino acids: CASSFGRARSSYEQYF. CDR3 coding DNA: TGTGCCAGCAGCTTCGGGCGGGCCAGGAGCTCCTACGAGCAGTACTTC.

This chain uses TRBV4-1 with TRBJ1-1, with a possible D match to TRBD1 (5 bases). This CDR3 has 17 residues. Deletions cut 4 bases from V and 2 bases from J, with 20 bases between. Germline CDR1 and CDR2: MGHRA and YSYEKL. CDR3 in amino acids: CASSPRDLIPPNTEAFF. In DNA, the CDR3 is TGCGCCAGCAGCCCCCGGGACCTCATTCCCCCTAACACTGAAGCTTTCTTT.

The gene calls are TRBV18 and TRBJ2-3; 8 bases align to TRBD1. The CDR3 totals 15 residues. J lost 6 bases, V lost 6 bases, and 11 bases had no gene match. Germline-derived CDR1 and CDR2 are KGHSH and LQKENI. CDR3 DNA: TGTGCCAGCTCCCTCGGACAGGGAGGTAGGGATACGCAGTATTTT. It codes for CASSLGQGGRDTQYF.

This clone was detected only a few times. The rearrangement links TRBV28 to TRBJ1-4; no clear D gene. CDR1 MDHEN and CDR2 SYDVKM come from the germline V gene. The V and J ends lost 2 bases and 0 bases respectively, with 4 bases between them. The CDR3 is 14 residues long. This chain's CDR3 is CASSLDATNEKLFF. The CDR3 bases are TGTGCCAGCAGTTTAGATGCAACTAATGAAAAACTGTTTTTT. The full variable domain, its missing parts supplied by reference TRBV28 and TRBJ1-4, is DVKVTQSSRYLVKRTGEKVFLECVQDMDHENMFWYRQDPGLGLRLIYFSYDVKMKEKGDIPEGYSVSREKKERFSLILESASTNQTSMYLCASSLDATNEKLFFGSGTQLSVL.

This clone has only a few counts. The chain couples TRBV6-5 to TRBJ1-6; D remains ambiguous. The germline V gene has CDR1 MNHEY and CDR2 SVGAGI. The CDR3 spans 14 residues. Trimming took 0 bases from V and 5 from J, leaving 5 bases between them. The CDR3 spells CASSYSKHNSPLHF. CDR3 bases: TGTGCCAGCAGTTACTCGAAACATAATTCACCCCTCCACTTT.

This clone appeared a few times. The chain is built from TRBV18 and TRBJ1-5; unclear D gene. This CDR3 has 13 amino acids. Germline CDR1 and CDR2: KGHSH and LQKENI. V was cut by 3 bases and J by 7 bases, with 10 bases left in between. DNA for the CDR3: TGTGCCAGCTCACCGGGCGGCGGACAGCCCCAGCATTTT. Its translation is CASSPGGGQPQHF.

V usage is TRBV2 and J usage is TRBJ1-4, with D possibly being TRBD1 (6 bases). Germline assignment: CDR1 SNHLY and CDR2 FYNNEI. The CDR3 loop spans 14 amino acids. The V end lost 6 bases, the J end lost 3 bases, and 11 bases lay between the germline ends. The CDR3 region is CASRRTASNEKLFF. As DNA, the CDR3 is TGTGCCAGCAGGAGGACAGCCTCTAATGAAAAACTGTTTTTT.

This sequence joins TRBV4-1 and TRBJ2-2; the D is unclear. Per the germline V gene, CDR1 is MGHRA and CDR2 is YSYEKL. V gave up 2 bases and J gave up 3 bases, with 10 bases separating them. This CDR3 is 15 amino acids long. The CDR3 DNA reads TGCGCCAGCAGCCAATGGGGTCCTGACACCGGGGAGCTGTTTTTT. It specifies CASSQWGPDTGELFF.

V is TRBV6-5 and J is TRBJ2-5; D is unclear. Trimming took 6 bases from V and 7 from J, leaving 9 bases between them. The CDR3 is 11 amino acids. Germline CDR1 and CDR2: MNHEY and SVGAGI. The CDR3 loop reads CASSHGGTQYF. In nucleotides, the CDR3 is TGTGCCAGCAGCCACGGCGGGACCCAGTACTTC.

This chain links TRBV19 with TRBJ2-3, with D uncertain. This CDR3 has 16 residues. Between the trimmed V and J ends, which lost 1 base and 4 bases, there was a span of 15 bases. The germline V gene encodes CDR1 LNHDA and CDR2 SQIVND (reference sequence). The CDR3 spells CASSIGAGPGPDTQYF. The CDR3 DNA reads as TGTGCCAGTAGTATAGGGGCTGGGCCGGGTCCAGATACGCAGTATTTT.

The CDR3 reads CASSEQGLEKLFF. CDR3 bases: TGTGCCAGCAGTGAACAGGGTTTAGAAAAACTGTTTTTT. V and J are TRBV6-1 and TRBJ1-4, with D possibly matching TRBD1 (5 bases). This CDR3 contains 13 residues. V was shortened by 2 bases and J by 8 bases, with 9 bases between the two germline ends. Germline CDR1 reads MNHNS; CDR2 reads SASEGT.

The chain combines TRBV28 with TRBJ2-7; D may correspond to TRBD1 or TRBD2 (5 bases each). Trimming took 6 bases from V and 4 from J, leaving 10 bases between them. The CDR3 contains 12 residues. Germline CDR1 is MDHEN and CDR2 is SYDVKM. Here the CDR3 reads CASSLRGYEQYF. For the CDR3, the DNA is TGTGCCAGCAGCCTGAGGGGATACGAGCAGTACTTC.

This clone was counted only a few times. CDR3 sequence: CSATRPYEQYF. CDR3 coding DNA: TGCAGTGCTACACGACCCTACGAGCAGTACTTC. The chain carries TRBV20-1 and TRBJ2-7; unclear D gene. The V end was cut by 4 bases, the J end by 2 bases, with 6 bases between. The CDR3 length is 11 residues. Germline lookup yields CDR1 DFQATT and CDR2 SNEGSKA (reference sequence).

The chain is built from TRBV28 and TRBJ1-5, with D perhaps TRBD1 (5 bases). V was pared by 3 bases and J by 7 bases, with 13 bases between. The CDR3 runs to 14 residues. CDR1 is MDHEN and CDR2 is SYDVKM in the germline V gene. The CDR3 sequence is CASSFRIGTQPQHF. CDR3 in DNA: TGTGCCAGCAGTTTCAGGATTGGGACCCAGCCCCAGCATTTT.

This chain joins TRBV19 and TRBJ2-6; 9 bases match TRBD1. CDR3 length equals 17 residues. V was clipped by 3 bases and J by 4 bases; unmatched bases: 7. Germline-derived CDR1 and CDR2 are LNHDA and SQIVND (reference sequence). As DNA, the CDR3 is TGTGCCAGTAGTATTTTAGGGACAGGGCTCGGGGCCAACGTCCTGACTTTC. It encodes CASSILGTGLGANVLTF.

The rearrangement links TRBV15 to TRBJ2-7; TRBD1 matches at 10 bases. Unmatched junction bases numbered 8, after V lost 0 bases and J lost 6 bases. This CDR3 comprises 16 residues. Germline values: CDR1 LNHNV, CDR2 YYDKDF (reference sequence). The CDR3 region has the DNA TGTGCCACCAGCAGAGATGGGGGGGACAGGGGTTCCGAGCAGTACTTC. Residues: CATSRDGGDRGSEQYF.